The 22 T cell receptor beta chains below were found in one sample sequenced in a study of technical replicates of blood from several donors (dated by TCRdb to the late 2010s). The receptor library was made with the immunoSEQ multiplex PCR assay. TCRdb re-hosts the immuneACCESS table, in-frame sequences only. Its copies lack some clones; in the studies checked, an unresolved V gene accounts for under half of them, and the cause for the rest is not known. This sample has about 44,000 clones in its table, and almost 97% of those were observed once. The ten most abundant clones make up 0.35% to 0.45% of the sample. The sequenced material came from T cells isolated from PBMCs. The origin of the receptors is a human donor in good health.

J is TRBJ1-5 and V is TRBV29-1; D possibly corresponds to TRBD1 (5 bases). Germline CDR1 SQVTM, CDR2 ANQGSEA. CDR3 length: 13 residues. V was shortened by 3 bases and J by 6 bases, with 12 bases between the two germline ends. CDR3 sequence (DNA): TGCAGCGTTGAGGCAGGGATGGGTCAGCCCCAGCATTTT. Amino acid sequence: CSVEAGMGQPQHF.

The chain carries TRBV19 and TRBJ1-1; a weak D match, TRBD1 (6 bases). The CDR3 consists of 16 residues. V was cut by 9 bases and J by 2 bases, with 22 bases left in between. Germline V gene sequence: CDR1 LNHDA, CDR2 SQIVND (reference sequence). CDR3 nucleotide sequence: TGTGCCAGCGGACGAGGGACATCGGGACATAACACTGAAGCTTTCTTT. Its protein is CASGRGTSGHNTEAFF.

V and J are TRBV5-1 and TRBJ2-2, with D perhaps matching TRBD1 (6 bases). V was trimmed by 1 base and J by 5 bases, leaving 9 bases between them. CDR1 and CDR2 (germline): SGHRS, YFSETQ. There are 14 residues in the CDR3. The CDR3 DNA reads TGCGCCAGCAGCTTGAAACAGGGAACCGGGGAGCTGTTTTTT. It encodes CASSLKQGTGELFF.

This chain joins TRBV4-1 and TRBJ2-7, with TRBD1 identical over 9 bases. CDR1 and CDR2 (germline): MGHRA, YSYEKL. V shed 2 bases and J 5 bases; nucleotides not matched to a gene: 7. CDR3 length equals 15 residues. CDR3: CASSQPGTGFHEQYF. The DNA for the CDR3 is TGCGCCAGCAGCCAACCAGGGACAGGGTTCCACGAGCAGTACTTC.

The chain employs TRBV18 and TRBJ2-2, with TRBD2 matching over 9 bases. The germline V gene encodes CDR1 KGHSH and CDR2 LQKENI. The V and J ends lost 3 bases and 2 bases, in that order; junction bases with no gene match: 7. The CDR3 loop spans 17 amino acids. CDR3 protein: CASSPTLAGFNTGELFF. In DNA, the CDR3 is TGTGCCAGCTCACCTACACTAGCGGGTTTTAACACCGGGGAGCTGTTTTTT.

About this clone itself: The germline gene is not matched at one end of the junction; a read error may be the cause. The rearrangement uses TRBV9 and TRBJ2-5; D perhaps matches TRBD1 (5 bases). Germline CDR1 is SGDLS and CDR2 is YYNGEE. The CDR3 totals 16 residues. This chain's CDR3 is CASGPRVGAVSEAQYF. The CDR3 DNA is TGTGCCAGCGGGCCCCGGGTAGGGGCGGTATCAGAGGCCCAGTACTTC. Complete variable domain (other parts from reference TRBV9 and TRBJ2-5): DSGVTQTPKHLITATGQRVTLRCSPRSGDLSVYWYQQSLDQGLQFLIQYYNGEERAKGNILERFSAQQFPDLHSELNLSSLELGDSALYFCASGPRVGAVSEAQYFGPGTRLLVL.

The chain carries TRBV11-3 and TRBJ1-1; possible D gene TRBD1, 5 bases. Between the trimmed V and J ends, which lost 0 bases and 3 bases, there was a span of 5 bases. CDR3 length equals 13 residues. Germline CDR1 SGHNT, CDR2 YENEEA. CDR3 nucleotides: TGTGCCAGCAGCTTAGACAGGGACACTGAAGCTTTCTTT. It specifies CASSLDRDTEAFF.

The J gene is TRBJ2-3, the V gene TRBV14; D is undetermined. The V end was cut by 0 bases, the J end by 2 bases, with 9 bases between. This CDR3 comprises 15 residues. CDR1 and CDR2 from the germline V gene are SGHDN and FVKESK. This CDR3 is CASSQDDWLTDTQYF. CDR3 DNA sequence: TGTGCCAGCAGCCAAGACGACTGGCTCACAGATACGCAGTATTTT.

The chain carries TRBV19 and TRBJ2-7, with D uncertain. V lost 6 bases to trimming and J lost 2 bases, with 14 bases between them. The CDR3 runs to 14 residues. Germline lookup yields CDR1 LNHDA and CDR2 SQIVND (reference sequence). CDR3 nucleotides: TGTGCCAGTAGCCCCTTCCTTAGTACCTACGAGCAGTACTTC. Translation: CASSPFLSTYEQYF.

The chain uses TRBV7-2 and TRBJ1-2, with TRBD1 as a possible D gene (5 bases). Germline loops: CDR1 SGHTA, CDR2 FQGNSA. V gave up 1 base and J gave up 6 bases, with 21 bases separating them. CDR3 size: 17 residues. The CDR3: CASSLVSGYGAWDGYTF. The CDR3 DNA reads TGTGCCAGCAGCTTAGTATCAGGGTATGGAGCCTGGGATGGCTACACCTTC.

The chain employs TRBV5-4 and TRBJ2-7; tentative D call: TRBD1 (6 bases). The CDR3 totals 14 residues. Germline assignment: CDR1 SGHNT and CDR2 YYREEE (reference sequence). V lost 3 bases and J lost 7, with 17 bases in between. CDR3 bases: TGTGCCAGCAGCTCCAGGGGCCCGAGGGAAGAGCAGTACTTC. Protein: CASSSRGPREEQYF.

This rearrangement joins TRBV18 to TRBJ1-2, with D unclear. The germline V gene has CDR1 KGHSH and CDR2 LQKENI. Trimming left V 1 base short and J 3 bases short, with 24 bases between. This CDR3 is 19 amino acids long. CDR3 nucleotide sequence: TGTGCCAGCTCACCACGCCGCGTGCAGGATCTCCCGTTAGACTATGGCTACACCTTC. Translation: CASSPRRVQDLPLDYGYTF.

The chain carries TRBV29-1 and TRBJ2-2, with 8 bases matching TRBD1. Trimming took 6 bases from V and 6 from J; bases not matched to a gene: 6. Germline V lookup: CDR1 SQVTM, CDR2 ANQGSEA. The CDR3 contains 13 residues. CDR3 loop: CSVLQGVPGELFF. The CDR3 nucleotides are TGCAGCGTCCTACAGGGGGTCCCCGGGGAGCTGTTTTTT.

The CDR3 is CASSATGNTEAFF. In DNA, the CDR3 is TGTGCCAGCAGCGCTACAGGGAACACTGAAGCTTTCTTT. The V call is TRBV2, the J call TRBJ1-1; perhaps TRBD1 as D (5 bases). Germline loops: CDR1 SNHLY, CDR2 FYNNEI. The V end was cut by 6 bases, the J end by 1 base, with 9 bases between. The CDR3 runs 13 residues. Complete variable domain (other parts from reference TRBV2 and TRBJ1-1): EPEVTQTPSHQVTQMGQEVILRCVPISNHLYFYWYRQILGQKVEFLVSFYNNEISEKSEIFDDQFSVERPDGSNFTLKIRSTKLEDSAMYFCASSATGNTEAFFGQGTRLTVV.

This clone has only one observation. The chain joins TRBV29-1 to TRBJ1-2, with TRBD1 identical over 8 bases. Germline CDR1 reads SQVTM; CDR2 reads ANQGSEA. The CDR3 consists of 13 residues. V gave up 7 bases and J gave up 3 bases; unmatched junction bases: 7. Here the CDR3 DNA reads TGCAGCGCTAAGCAGGGGGCGGACTATGGCTACACCTTC. Amino acid sequence: CSAKQGADYGYTF.

The chain uses TRBV29-1 and TRBJ1-1; D is perhaps TRBD1 (5 bases). CDR3 length: 11 amino acids. The germline V gene has CDR1 SQVTM and CDR2 ANQGSEA. V was clipped by 4 bases and J by 5 bases, with 8 bases between them. The CDR3 coding sequence is TGCAGCGTTGTCGGGGGTACTGAAGCTTTCTTT. It encodes CSVVGGTEAFF.

The gene calls are TRBV6-5 and TRBJ1-1, with D possibly TRBD1 on 5 matching bases. V lost 2 bases and J 11 bases, leaving 9 bases between the germline ends. The CDR3 consists of 11 residues. Germline V gene lookup returns CDR1 MNHEY and CDR2 SVGAGI. The CDR3 protein is CASSYGGDAFF. The CDR3 coding sequence is TGTGCCAGCAGTTACGGAGGGGACGCTTTCTTT.

The chain links TRBV2 to TRBJ2-7, with D perhaps TRBD2 (7 bases). V was shortened by 6 bases and J by 4 bases, with 19 bases between the two germline ends. Germline CDR1 and CDR2: SNHLY and FYNNEI. The CDR3 loop spans 15 amino acids. CDR3 DNA: TGTGCCAGCAGGGCGGGGGCCCCCTCCATTTACGAGCAGTACTTC. It yields the protein CASRAGAPSIYEQYF.

This chain joins TRBV7-8 and TRBJ2-7; the D is unclear. The ends were cut back, 3 bases at V and 4 bases at J, with 13 bases in the middle. This CDR3 has 14 residues. Germline lookup yields CDR1 SGHVS and CDR2 FQNEAQ. The CDR3 loop is CASSFGSQSYEQYF. The CDR3 DNA reads TGTGCCAGCAGCTTTGGCTCTCAATCTTACGAGCAGTACTTC. Combining the CDR3 with reference TRBV7-8 and TRBJ2-7 gives the whole variable domain GAGVSQSPRYKVAKRGQDVALRCDPISGHVSLFWYQQALGQGPEFLTYFQNEAQLDKSGLPSDRFFAERPEGSVSTLKIQRTQQEDSAVYLCASSFGSQSYEQYFGPGTRLTVT.

The V call is TRBV4-2, the J call TRBJ1-3; 7 bases fit TRBD1. This CDR3 contains 16 residues. The ends lost 0 bases at V and 2 bases at J; junction bases unmatched: 4. CDR1 is LGHNA, CDR2 YNFKEQ, per germline. CDR3 DNA sequence: TGTGCCAGCAGCCAAGATCTGGGACAGCCTGGAAACACCATATATTTT. It translates to CASSQDLGQPGNTIYF.

The chain carries TRBV28 and TRBJ2-7, with D tentatively TRBD1 (5 bases). The CDR3 contains 15 residues. Trimming removed 8 bases at V and 5 bases at J, with 22 bases between. CDR1 MDHEN and CDR2 SYDVKM come from the germline V gene. The DNA of the CDR3 is TGTGCCAGCTCCCACCCCCCTCCACAGGAGAACGAGCAGTACTTC. Residues: CASSHPPPQENEQYF.

The chain employs TRBV19 and TRBJ1-2; TRBD1 aligns across 9 bases. J gave up 0 bases and V 7 bases, and 3 bases lay outside the gene matches. CDR3 length: 14 amino acids. Germline V gene lookup returns CDR1 LNHDA and CDR2 SQIVND (reference sequence). The CDR3: CASITGGANYGYTF. The DNA of the CDR3 is TGTGCCAGTATTACAGGGGGCGCTAACTATGGCTACACCTTC.